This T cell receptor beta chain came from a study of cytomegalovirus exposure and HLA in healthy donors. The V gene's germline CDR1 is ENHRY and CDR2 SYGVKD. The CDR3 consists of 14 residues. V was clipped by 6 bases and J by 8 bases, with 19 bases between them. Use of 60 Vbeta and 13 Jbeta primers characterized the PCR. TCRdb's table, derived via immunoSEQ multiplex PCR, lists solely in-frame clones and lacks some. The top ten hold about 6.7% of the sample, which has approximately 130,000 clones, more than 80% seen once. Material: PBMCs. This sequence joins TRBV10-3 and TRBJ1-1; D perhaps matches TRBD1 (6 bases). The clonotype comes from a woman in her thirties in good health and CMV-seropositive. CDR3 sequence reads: CAISVTRDQGEAFF. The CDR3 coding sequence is TGTGCCATCAGCGTTACCCGGGACCAGGGGGAAGCTTTCTTT.